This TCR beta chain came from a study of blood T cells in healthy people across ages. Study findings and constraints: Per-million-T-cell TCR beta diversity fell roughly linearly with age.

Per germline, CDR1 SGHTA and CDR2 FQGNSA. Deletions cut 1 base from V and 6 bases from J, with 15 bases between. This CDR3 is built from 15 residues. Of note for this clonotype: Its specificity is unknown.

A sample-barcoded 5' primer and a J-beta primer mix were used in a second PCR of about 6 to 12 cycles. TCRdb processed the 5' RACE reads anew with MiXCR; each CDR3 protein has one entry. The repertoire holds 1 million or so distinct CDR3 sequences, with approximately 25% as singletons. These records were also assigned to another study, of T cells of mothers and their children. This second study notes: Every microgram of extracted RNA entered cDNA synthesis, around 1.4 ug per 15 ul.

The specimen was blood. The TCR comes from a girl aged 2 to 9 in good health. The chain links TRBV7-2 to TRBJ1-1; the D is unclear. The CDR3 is CASSLVGANGAEAFF. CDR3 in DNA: TGTGCCAGCAGCTTAGTGGGAGCGAACGGCGCTGAAGCTTTCTTT.